This entry lists 3 T cell receptor beta chains sequenced from one sample in a study of cytomegalovirus exposure and HLA in healthy donors. The PCR used 60 Vbeta and 13 Jbeta primers. Some clones are missing from TCRdb's copy, which holds only in-frame ones; the method was immunoSEQ multiplex PCR. The repertoire holds approximately 100,000 clones, around 75% seen once, with 2.5% in the top ten. The sequencing input was PBMCs. These receptors came from a man aged 35 to 55 in good health and CMV-seronegative.

This clone was detected a few times. This rearrangement joins TRBV2 to TRBJ2-3; tentatively, D is TRBD1 (5 bases). CDR1 SNHLY and CDR2 FYNNEI come from the germline V gene. V lost 1 base and J lost 0, with 11 bases in between. This CDR3 spans 16 amino acids. CDR3 DNA sequence: TGTGCCAGCAGTGAAGGGAAGGGGATTAGCACAGATACGCAGTATTTT. As protein: CASSEGKGISTDTQYF.

The chain carries TRBV19 and TRBJ1-4, with D maybe TRBD1 (5 bases). This CDR3 comprises 14 residues. V shed 3 bases and J shed 10 bases, with 15 bases lying between them. Germline V gene data show CDR1 as LNHDA and CDR2 as SQIVND (reference sequence). The CDR3 loop reads CASSISGSERKLFF. DNA of the CDR3: TGTGCCAGTAGTATTTCAGGGTCTGAGCGAAAACTGTTTTTT.

V usage is TRBV7-3 and J usage is TRBJ2-6, with unresolved D. Trimming pared 4 bases from V and 0 bases from J, leaving 10 bases between. Germline V CDR1 and CDR2: SGHTA, FQGTGA. The CDR3 runs 16 residues. CDR3 protein: CASSSLFSSGANVLTF. The DNA for the CDR3 is TGTGCCAGCAGCTCCCTATTTAGCTCTGGGGCCAACGTCCTGACTTTC.